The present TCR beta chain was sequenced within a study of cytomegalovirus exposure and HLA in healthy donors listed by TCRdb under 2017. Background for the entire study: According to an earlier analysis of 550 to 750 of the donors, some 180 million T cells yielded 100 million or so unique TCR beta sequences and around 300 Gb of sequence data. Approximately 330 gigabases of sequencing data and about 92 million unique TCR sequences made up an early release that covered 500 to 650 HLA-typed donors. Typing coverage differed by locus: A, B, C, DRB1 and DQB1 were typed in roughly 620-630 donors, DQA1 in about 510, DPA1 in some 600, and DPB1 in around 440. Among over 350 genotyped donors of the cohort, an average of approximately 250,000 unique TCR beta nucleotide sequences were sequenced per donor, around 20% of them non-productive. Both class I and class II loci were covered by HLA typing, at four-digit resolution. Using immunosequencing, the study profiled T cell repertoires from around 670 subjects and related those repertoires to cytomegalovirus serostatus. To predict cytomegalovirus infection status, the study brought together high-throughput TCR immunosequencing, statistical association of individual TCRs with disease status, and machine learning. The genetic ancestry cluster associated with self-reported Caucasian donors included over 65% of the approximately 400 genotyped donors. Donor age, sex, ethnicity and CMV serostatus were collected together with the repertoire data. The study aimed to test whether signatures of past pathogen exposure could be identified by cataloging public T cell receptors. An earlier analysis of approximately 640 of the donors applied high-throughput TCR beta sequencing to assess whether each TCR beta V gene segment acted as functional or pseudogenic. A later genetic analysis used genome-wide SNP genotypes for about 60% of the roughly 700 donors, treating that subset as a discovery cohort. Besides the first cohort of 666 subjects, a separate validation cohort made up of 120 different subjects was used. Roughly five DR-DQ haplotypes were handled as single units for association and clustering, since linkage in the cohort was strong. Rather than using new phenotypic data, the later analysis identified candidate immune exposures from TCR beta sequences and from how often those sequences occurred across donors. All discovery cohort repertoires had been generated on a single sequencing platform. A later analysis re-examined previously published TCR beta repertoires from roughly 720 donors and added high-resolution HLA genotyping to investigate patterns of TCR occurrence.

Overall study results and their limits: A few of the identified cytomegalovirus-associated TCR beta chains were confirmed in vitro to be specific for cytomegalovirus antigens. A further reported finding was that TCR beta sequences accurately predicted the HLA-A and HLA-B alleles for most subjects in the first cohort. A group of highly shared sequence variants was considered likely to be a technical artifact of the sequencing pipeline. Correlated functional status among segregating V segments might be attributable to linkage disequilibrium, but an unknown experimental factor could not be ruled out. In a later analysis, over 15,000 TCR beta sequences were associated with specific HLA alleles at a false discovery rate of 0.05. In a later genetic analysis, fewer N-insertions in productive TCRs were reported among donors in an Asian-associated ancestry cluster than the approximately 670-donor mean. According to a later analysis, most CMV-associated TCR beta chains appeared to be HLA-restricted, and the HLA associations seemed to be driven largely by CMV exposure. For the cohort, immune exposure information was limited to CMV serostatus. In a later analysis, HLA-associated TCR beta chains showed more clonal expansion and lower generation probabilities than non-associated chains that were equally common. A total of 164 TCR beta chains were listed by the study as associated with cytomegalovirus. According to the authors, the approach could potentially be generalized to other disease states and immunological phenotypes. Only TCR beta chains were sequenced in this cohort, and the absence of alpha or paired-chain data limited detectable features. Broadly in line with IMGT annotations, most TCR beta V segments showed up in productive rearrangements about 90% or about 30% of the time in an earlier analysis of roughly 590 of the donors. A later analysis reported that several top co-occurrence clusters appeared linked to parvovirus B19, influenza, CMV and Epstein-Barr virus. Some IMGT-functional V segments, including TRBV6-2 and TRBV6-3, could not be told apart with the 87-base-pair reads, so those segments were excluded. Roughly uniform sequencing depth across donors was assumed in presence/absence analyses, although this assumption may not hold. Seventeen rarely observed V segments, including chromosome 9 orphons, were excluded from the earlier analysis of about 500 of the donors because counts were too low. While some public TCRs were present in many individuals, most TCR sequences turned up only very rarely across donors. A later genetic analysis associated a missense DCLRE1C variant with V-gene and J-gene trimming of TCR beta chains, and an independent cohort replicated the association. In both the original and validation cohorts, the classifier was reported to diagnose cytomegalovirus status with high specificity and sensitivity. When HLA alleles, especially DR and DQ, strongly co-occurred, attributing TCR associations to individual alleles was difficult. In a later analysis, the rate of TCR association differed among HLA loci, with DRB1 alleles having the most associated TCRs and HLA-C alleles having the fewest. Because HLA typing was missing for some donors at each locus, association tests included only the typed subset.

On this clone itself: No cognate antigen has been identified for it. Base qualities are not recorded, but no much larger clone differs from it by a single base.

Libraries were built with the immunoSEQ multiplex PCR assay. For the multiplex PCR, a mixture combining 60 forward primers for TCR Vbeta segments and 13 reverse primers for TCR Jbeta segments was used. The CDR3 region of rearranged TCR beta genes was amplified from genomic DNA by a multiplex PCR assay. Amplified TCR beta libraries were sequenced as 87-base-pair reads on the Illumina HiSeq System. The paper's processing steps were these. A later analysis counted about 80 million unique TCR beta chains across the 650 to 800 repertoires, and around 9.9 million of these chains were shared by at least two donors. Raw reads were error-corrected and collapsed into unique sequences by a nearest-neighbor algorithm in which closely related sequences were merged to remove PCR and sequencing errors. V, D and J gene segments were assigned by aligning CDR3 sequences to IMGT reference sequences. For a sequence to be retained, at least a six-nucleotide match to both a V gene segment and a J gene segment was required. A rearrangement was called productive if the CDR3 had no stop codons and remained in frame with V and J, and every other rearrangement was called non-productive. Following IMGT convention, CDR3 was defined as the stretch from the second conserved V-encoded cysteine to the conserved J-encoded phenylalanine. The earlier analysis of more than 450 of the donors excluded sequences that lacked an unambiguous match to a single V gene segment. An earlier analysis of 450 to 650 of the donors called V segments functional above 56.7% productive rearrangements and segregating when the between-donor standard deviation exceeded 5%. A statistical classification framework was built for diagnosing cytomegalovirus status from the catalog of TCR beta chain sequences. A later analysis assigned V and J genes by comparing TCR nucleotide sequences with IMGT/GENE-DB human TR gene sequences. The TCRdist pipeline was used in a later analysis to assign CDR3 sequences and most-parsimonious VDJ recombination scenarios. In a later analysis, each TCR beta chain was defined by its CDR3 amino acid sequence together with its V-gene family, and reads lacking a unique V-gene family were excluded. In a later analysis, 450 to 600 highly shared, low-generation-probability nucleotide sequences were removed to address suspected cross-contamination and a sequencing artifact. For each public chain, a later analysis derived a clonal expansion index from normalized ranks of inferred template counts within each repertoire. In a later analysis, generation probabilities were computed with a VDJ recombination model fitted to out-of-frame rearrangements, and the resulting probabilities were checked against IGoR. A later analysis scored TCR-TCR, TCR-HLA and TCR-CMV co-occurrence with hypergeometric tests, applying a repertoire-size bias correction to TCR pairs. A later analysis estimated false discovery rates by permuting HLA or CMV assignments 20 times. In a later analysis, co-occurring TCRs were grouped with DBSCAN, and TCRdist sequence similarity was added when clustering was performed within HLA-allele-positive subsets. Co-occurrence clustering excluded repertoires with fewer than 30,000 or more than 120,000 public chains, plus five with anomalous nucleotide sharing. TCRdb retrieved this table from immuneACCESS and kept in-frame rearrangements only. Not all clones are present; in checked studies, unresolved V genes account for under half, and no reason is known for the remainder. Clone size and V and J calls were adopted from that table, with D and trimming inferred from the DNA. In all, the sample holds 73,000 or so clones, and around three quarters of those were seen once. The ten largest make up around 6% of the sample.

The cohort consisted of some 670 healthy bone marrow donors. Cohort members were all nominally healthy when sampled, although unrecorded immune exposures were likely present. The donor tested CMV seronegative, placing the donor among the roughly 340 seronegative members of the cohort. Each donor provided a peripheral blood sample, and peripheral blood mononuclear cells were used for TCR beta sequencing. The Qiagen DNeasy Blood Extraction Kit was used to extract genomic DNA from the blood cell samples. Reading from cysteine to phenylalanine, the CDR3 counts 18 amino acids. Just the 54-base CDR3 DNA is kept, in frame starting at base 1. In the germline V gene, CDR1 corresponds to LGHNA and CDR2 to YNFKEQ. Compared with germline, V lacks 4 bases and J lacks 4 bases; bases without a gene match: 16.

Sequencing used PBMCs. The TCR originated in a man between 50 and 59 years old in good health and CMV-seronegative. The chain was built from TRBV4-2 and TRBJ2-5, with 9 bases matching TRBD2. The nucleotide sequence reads TGTGCCAGCAGCCCCTCTTCTTTAGCGGGAGTCTTGGGAGAGACCCAGTACTTC. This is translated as CASSPSSLAGVLGETQYF.